This T cell receptor beta chain was retrieved from a study of T cell responses to AZD1222 COVID-19 vaccine. Findings of the study overall: Of spike-specific TCRs, nearly half reportedly target regions left unmutated in variants. In all cases, repertoires were sampled only after the peak T cell response.

Sequenced by immunoSEQ multiplex PCR; TCRdb stores in-frame clones only, minus some. The sample includes 75,000 to 90,000 clones, approximately 85% seen only once; the top ten take over 10%. The CDR3 runs 10 residues. Per the germline V gene, CDR1 is GTSNPN and CDR2 is SVGIG (reference sequence). Details on this clone: Its antigen is currently unknown.

This receptor was obtained from an adult who received the AZD1222 COVID-19 vaccine. The sample here was peripheral blood, taken 28 days after the second AZD1222 dose. The J gene is TRBJ1-2, the V gene TRBV30; possibly TRBD1 for D (6 bases). CDR3: CASTGYGYTF. The CDR3 coding sequence is TGTGCTTCGACAGGCTATGGCTACACCTTC.